The source of this T cell receptor beta chain is a study of molecular identifiers for immune sequencing clone quantification. Findings of the study overall: Clone sizes could be underestimated for highly expanded clones when identical TCR molecules share a barcode. Detection of one spiked Jurkat cell's TCR RNA reportedly worked in 1 million or so naive cells.

TCRdb called the PCR reads again in MiXCR, with one record for every CDR3 protein. This sample has over 550,000 distinct CDR3 sequences, with roughly 27% found just once. Comment on this clonotype: The antigen is unknown.

A CD8+CD4-CCR7+CD45RA+ phenotype served as the sorting definition for naive CD8 T cells. The CDR3 is made up of 14 amino acids. V lost 3 bases, J lost 4 bases, and 12 bases lay in between. The germline V gene has CDR1 ENHRY and CDR2 SYGVKD. Sequenced sample: naive CD8+ T cells from blood, with Jurkat cell RNA spiked in. Subset: FACS-sorted CD8+CD4-CCR7+CD45RA+ naive T cells. This TCR was recovered from a human donor in good health. Some libraries in this study had Jurkat cell RNA spiked in. The chain is built from TRBV10-3 and TRBJ1-1, with D unresolved. In DNA form, the CDR3 reads TGTGCCATCAGTGATGTGGGAAGTGGCACTGAAGCTTTCTTT. Its translation is CAISDVGSGTEAFF.